This T cell receptor (beta chain) was retrieved from a study of blood T cell dynamics during melanoma immunotherapy. Regarding the study as a whole: At W3, later disease-control patients showed bifurcated PBMC repertoire changes, unlike progressors.

This clone was seen just once. As yet, its antigen is unknown. The time point here: pre-treatment baseline. The data were produced by immunoSEQ multiplex PCR, yet TCRdb's version contains in-frame clones alone and is incomplete. This repertoire shows around 13,000 clones, 86% found once; its top ten account for approximately 6.6%. The CDR3 contains 13 residues. Germline CDR1 SGDLS, CDR2 YYNGEE. Between the trimmed V and J ends, which lost 1 base and 0 bases, there was a span of 2 bases. The V call is TRBV9, the J call TRBJ1-3, with unresolved D. The source material was blood, sampled from a patient treated with checkpoint blockade. The source is a human donor with melanoma. The CDR3 DNA is TGTGCCAGCAGCGTAAGCTCTGGAAACACCATATATTTT. Translation gives CASSVSSGNTIYF.